Listed here is a single TCR beta chain. CDR1 KGHSH and CDR2 LQKENI come from the germline V gene. The CDR3 runs to 14 residues. Trimming cost V 5 bases and J 0 bases, with 10 bases left between them. It was cDNA, reverse transcribed from extracted RNA, that served as the sequencing template. Some clones are missing from TCRdb's copy, which holds only in-frame ones; the method was immunoSEQ multiplex PCR. Among 200,000 to 250,000 clones listed, more than 45% were seen once. The sample belongs to a study of CD8+ T cells in alopecia areata. The J gene is TRBJ2-5, the V gene TRBV18; D tentatively reads TRBD1 or TRBD2 (5 bases each). The sequencing here drew on CD4+ T cells sorted from blood, taken at week 0. This TCR was recovered from a human donor with alopecia areata. CDR3 sequence: CASSSGRNQETQYF. The CDR3, as DNA: TGTGCCAGCTCATCGGGACGGAACCAAGAGACCCAGTACTTC.